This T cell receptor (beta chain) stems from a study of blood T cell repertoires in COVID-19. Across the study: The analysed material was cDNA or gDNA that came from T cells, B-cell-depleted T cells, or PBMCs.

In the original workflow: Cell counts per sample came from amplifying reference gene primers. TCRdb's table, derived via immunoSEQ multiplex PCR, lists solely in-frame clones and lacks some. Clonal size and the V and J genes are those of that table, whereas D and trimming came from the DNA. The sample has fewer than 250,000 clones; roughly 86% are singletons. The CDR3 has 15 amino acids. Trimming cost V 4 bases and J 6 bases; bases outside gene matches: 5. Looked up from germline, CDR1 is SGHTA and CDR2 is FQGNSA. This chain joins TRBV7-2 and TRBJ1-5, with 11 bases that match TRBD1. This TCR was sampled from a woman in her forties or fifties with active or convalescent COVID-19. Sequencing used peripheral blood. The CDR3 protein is CASSWDRGTSQPQHF. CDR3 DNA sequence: TGTGCCAGCAGCTGGGACAGGGGGACGTCTCAGCCCCAGCATTTT.